This entry is about one TCR beta chain. The target antigen is unknown. CDR1 SGHVS and CDR2 FNYEAQ come from the germline V gene. CDR3 length: 15 residues. V was pared by 1 base and J by 1 base, with 8 bases between. These data belong to a study of T cell responses to AZD1222 COVID-19 vaccine. The study, taken as a whole, reports: A mostly white British donor set with more females was recruited, and clonal diversity was possibly underestimated.

Sequencing used immunoSEQ multiplex PCR; TCRdb keeps in-frame clones, though not all of them. The table lists roughly 120,000 clones, about 90% of them singletons. This receptor was obtained from an adult in good health. The sample in question was peripheral blood, obtained on day 0 of AZD1222 vaccination. J is TRBJ1-5 and V is TRBV7-6; tentative D call: TRBD1 (5 bases). This CDR3 reads CASSLGDGSNQPQHF. The CDR3 nucleotides read TGTGCCAGCAGCTTAGGGGACGGGAGCAATCAGCCCCAGCATTTT.